This passage covers 11 T cell receptor beta chains from one sample sequenced in a study of cytomegalovirus exposure and HLA in healthy donors. The primer mix had 60 Vbeta and 13 Jbeta primers. Here immunoSEQ multiplex PCR was the method, and the copy in TCRdb shows in-frame clones only, minus some. The sample consists of 150,000 or so clones, around 82% of them appearing once. Input material: PBMCs. The receptor set was obtained from a boy under 10 years old in good health and CMV-seronegative.

The V and J genes are TRBV10-3 and TRBJ2-1, with D hard to call. Trimming cost V 2 bases and J 0 bases, with 11 bases left between them. The germline CDR1 and CDR2 sequences are ENHRY and SYGVKD. The CDR3 totals 16 residues. The CDR3 region is CAISELTASSYNEQFF. DNA of the CDR3: TGTGCCATCAGTGAGCTTACTGCGAGCTCCTACAATGAGCAGTTCTTC.

V usage is TRBV9 and J usage is TRBJ2-7; 7 bases are shared with TRBD2. The CDR3 is made up of 14 amino acids. Trimming removed 2 bases from V and 0 bases from J; junction bases left unmatched: 2. Germline V CDR1 and CDR2: SGDLS, YYNGEE. The CDR3 region is CASSVGGRSYEQYF. CDR3 DNA sequence: TGTGCCAGCAGCGTGGGAGGGCGCTCCTACGAGCAGTACTTC.

The chain employs TRBV9 and TRBJ2-3; D may be TRBD2 (6 bases). This CDR3 region has 15 residues. Germline values: CDR1 SGDLS, CDR2 YYNGEE. V was clipped by 0 bases and J by 5 bases, with 13 bases between them. CDR3 amino acids: CASSVVEGGRDTQYF. The CDR3 DNA follows: TGTGCCAGCAGCGTAGTGGAGGGAGGTAGAGATACGCAGTATTTT.

The chain recombines TRBV10-2 with TRBJ2-7; 8 nucleotides align to TRBD2. V lost 4 bases, J lost 2 bases, and 4 bases stayed unmatched. There are 14 residues in the CDR3. Germline CDR1 and CDR2: WSHSY and SAAADI. The CDR3 is CASSGVSGAYEQYF. The CDR3, as DNA: TGCGCCAGCAGTGGGGTTAGCGGGGCCTACGAGCAGTACTTC.

This clone turned up a few times. V usage is TRBV27 and J usage is TRBJ1-1, with 9 nucleotides matching TRBD1. Trimming took 6 bases from V and 6 from J; bases not matched to a gene: 20. Germline CDR1 and CDR2: MNHEY and SMNVEV (reference sequence). The CDR3 is 18 amino acids. The CDR3 region is CASSLGQGGSWVHSEAFF. In DNA form, the CDR3 reads TGTGCCAGCAGCCTGGGACAGGGAGGCAGTTGGGTTCACTCTGAAGCTTTCTTT.

V is TRBV6-1 and J is TRBJ1-1, with D uncertain. V was pared by 1 base and J by 0 bases, with 9 bases between. The CDR3 is 15 amino acids. In germline, CDR1 is MNHNS, CDR2 SASEGT. This chain's CDR3 is CASSEGYNMNTEAFF. As DNA, the CDR3 is TGTGCCAGCAGTGAAGGATACAACATGAACACTGAAGCTTTCTTT.

The chain is built from TRBV2 and TRBJ1-2; TRBD1 matches 10 bases. CDR3 length: 19 residues. Trimming at V came to 0 bases and at J to 4 bases, leaving 14 bases not matched to a gene. CDR1 is SNHLY and CDR2 is FYNNEI in the germline V gene. The CDR3 bases are TGTGCCAGCAGTGAAGCCGGGACAGGGGTTACCCCGCTAGGCTATGGCTACACCTTC. This encodes CASSEAGTGVTPLGYGYTF.

This chain joins TRBV5-1 and TRBJ2-5; D perhaps matches TRBD1 (6 bases). TRBJ2-7 matches the DNA end more closely, so the J call is doubtful. Per germline, CDR1 SGHRS and CDR2 YFSETQ. This CDR3 has 12 amino acids. CDR3 in amino acids: CASRVQGYEQYF. The CDR3 DNA is TGCGCCAGCAGAGTACAGGGCTACGAGCAGTACTTC.

In the case of this clone: The CDR3 carries no conserved terminal phenylalanine or tryptophan, so it likely arises from a read error. The DNA is left out, because the CDR3 cannot be placed on it with certainty; the CDR3 is given as TCRdb lists it. J is TRBJ2-7 and V is TRBV21-1; the DNA was not compared with TRBD2, the D call given in the table. TRBV21-1 is tagged as a pseudogene. Counting both end residues, the CDR3 totals 11 amino acids. The CDR3 protein is CASSKAPGVGR.

The CDR3 spells CASSLSLADPLYEQYF. The CDR3 bases are TGTGCCAGCAGTTTATCTTTAGCGGACCCCCTTTACGAGCAGTACTTC. The chain carries TRBV27 and TRBJ2-7; perhaps TRBD2 as D (6 bases). V lost 0 bases, J lost 4 bases, and 16 bases lay in between. Germline V gene sequence: CDR1 MNHEY, CDR2 SMNVEV (reference sequence). CDR3 length: 16 amino acids.

The V call is TRBV4-2, the J call TRBJ1-1, with 8 bases aligning to TRBD1. The CDR3 loop spans 15 amino acids. Losses at the gene ends were 0 bases for V and 6 bases for J; bases not matched to a gene: 6. Germline CDR1 reads LGHNA; CDR2 reads YNFKEQ. CDR3: CASSQESDRGAEAFF. The CDR3 DNA reads TGTGCCAGCAGCCAAGAATCCGACAGGGGCGCTGAAGCTTTCTTT.